These 5 T cell receptor beta chains share one sample of origin, sequenced in a study of cytomegalovirus exposure and HLA in healthy donors. In the PCR, 60 Vbeta and 13 Jbeta primers were used. TCRdb keeps only in-frame clones here, not all; method: immunoSEQ multiplex PCR. The top ten clones hold approximately 6.1% of a sample with 85,000 to 130,000 clones, over 9.5% of them seen once. The source material was PBMCs. The receptors were gathered from a middle-aged man in good health and CMV-seropositive.

Regarding this clone: Relative to the germline gene, one junction end is altered; a read error may explain this. Written as DNA, the CDR3 is TGTGCCAGCAGCAAGGACGAGGGACAGGGAAGTTTCTTC. Translated, it gives CASSKDEGQGSFF. The rearrangement joins TRBV6-1 to TRBJ2-4; 9 nucleotides agree with TRBD1. Germline CDR1 MNHNS, CDR2 SASEGT. This CDR3 contains 13 residues.

The CDR3 DNA reads as TGCGCCAGCCGGCTAGGTGCGGGGAGCAATCAGCCCCAGCATTTT. Residues: CASRLGAGSNQPQHF. The V and J genes are TRBV5-1 and TRBJ1-5; D not resolved. The CDR3 consists of 15 residues. V gave up 7 bases and J gave up 1 base, with 15 bases separating them. Germline-derived CDR1 and CDR2 are SGHRS and YFSETQ.

This chain links TRBV7-9 with TRBJ1-5; weak D call: TRBD1 (5 bases). V was trimmed by 5 bases and J by 4 bases, leaving 15 bases between them. CDR3 size: 15 residues. Germline values: CDR1 SEHNR, CDR2 FQNEAQ (reference sequence). Here the CDR3 reads CASSPRSKGNQPQHF. The CDR3 DNA reads as TGTGCCAGCAGCCCTAGATCAAAGGGGAATCAGCCCCAGCATTTT.

This clone occurred a few times. The rearrangement links TRBV7-9 to TRBJ2-5; TRBD1 might be the D (5 bases). Trimming removed 8 bases at V and 2 bases at J, with 9 bases between. Germline values: CDR1 SEHNR, CDR2 FQNEAQ (reference sequence). This CDR3 is 12 amino acids long. In nucleotides, the CDR3 is TGTGCCAGCCAGGACAAGCAAGAGACCCAGTACTTC. Amino acids: CASQDKQETQYF.

The V gene is TRBV30, the J gene TRBJ2-7, with TRBD2 identical over 8 bases. Looked up from germline, CDR1 is GTSNPN and CDR2 is SVGIG (reference sequence). The CDR3 runs 14 residues. After removal of 4 bases from V and 4 bases from J, the junction contained 9 bases not matched to a gene. DNA of the CDR3: TGTGCCTGGATCAAGGGCGGGAGGCTTTACGAGCAGTACTTC. The encoded protein is CAWIKGGRLYEQYF.